These 24 T cell receptor beta chains originate from one sample sequenced in a study of blood T cell repertoires in COVID-19. Sequencing used immunoSEQ multiplex PCR; TCRdb keeps in-frame clones, though not all of them. The data show more than 85,000 clones, over 85% seen once. The sample taken for sequencing was peripheral blood. These TCRs come from a man in his sixties or seventies with acute or convalescent COVID-19.

The rearrangement links TRBV6-5 to TRBJ1-2; 8 bases are shared with TRBD1. Trimming cost V 5 bases and J 7 bases; bases outside gene matches: 6. Germline lookup yields CDR1 MNHEY and CDR2 SVGAGI. CDR3 length equals 13 residues. The CDR3 nucleotides are TGTGCCAGCAGTCAGGGACAGGATCGTGGCTACACCTTC. This gives the protein CASSQGQDRGYTF.

The chain recombines TRBV27 with TRBJ1-6; D might be TRBD1 (6 bases). The germline V gene encodes CDR1 MNHEY and CDR2 SMNVEV (reference sequence). Deletions cut 2 bases from V and 9 bases from J, with 20 bases between. This CDR3 is 17 amino acids long. CDR3: CASSLLSAGTNFSPLHF. The CDR3 DNA reads as TGTGCCAGCAGTTTACTTTCCGCCGGGACAAATTTTTCACCCCTCCACTTT.

The table lists this clone with a count of one. This sequence joins TRBV11-3 and TRBJ2-6; 7 bases map to TRBD1. The CDR3 covers 18 residues. The trim removed 3 bases at V and 0 bases at J, leaving 8 bases unmatched. CDR1 is SGHNT, CDR2 YENEEA, per germline. The CDR3 protein is CASSLLTGAGSGANVLTF. In DNA form, the CDR3 reads TGTGCCAGCAGCTTGCTTACAGGGGCCGGCTCTGGGGCCAACGTCCTGACTTTC.

The V call is TRBV6-2 or TRBV6-3, the J call TRBJ1-5, with TRBD1 matching over 8 bases. Germline lookup yields CDR1 MNHEY and CDR2 SVGEGT. The junction had 6 bases not matched to a gene; V was cut back by 2 bases and J by 6 bases. This CDR3 contains 15 residues. CDR3: CASSYGQGWGQPQHF. CDR3 nucleotides: TGTGCCAGCAGTTACGGACAGGGATGGGGTCAGCCCCAGCATTTT.

The J gene is TRBJ2-2, the V gene TRBV5-1, with 8 bases identical to TRBD2. Germline V lookup: CDR1 SGHRS, CDR2 YFSETQ. CDR3 length: 13 amino acids. V was clipped by 6 bases and J by 5 bases; unmatched bases: 3. CDR3 region: CASNPGGTGELFF. CDR3 DNA sequence: TGCGCCAGCAACCCGGGGGGGACCGGGGAGCTGTTTTTT.

This clone was recorded a few times. The CDR3 DNA reads TGTGCCACCAGCATAGAGACTAGCGGTGGCTATGAGCAGTTCTTC. It encodes CATSIETSGGYEQFF. This chain uses TRBV15 with TRBJ2-1; 9 bases fit TRBD2. The CDR3 has 15 residues. In germline, CDR1 is LNHNV, CDR2 YYDKDF (reference sequence). V lost 4 bases, J lost 8 bases, and 9 bases stayed unmatched.

V is TRBV29-1 and J is TRBJ2-1; maybe TRBD1 (6 bases). CDR3 length equals 15 residues. Deletions cut 4 bases from V and 0 bases from J, with 13 bases between. Germline assignment: CDR1 SQVTM and CDR2 ANQGSEA. The CDR3 DNA sequence: TGCAGCGTTGGGGGGCTAGCCGTCTCCTACAATGAGCAGTTCTTC. As protein: CSVGGLAVSYNEQFF.

The V and J genes are TRBV6-7 and TRBJ1-4; 8 nucleotides align to TRBD1. TRBV6-7 is noted as an ORF with a role that remains uncertain. The CDR3 runs 16 residues. Trimming at V came to 2 bases and at J to 5 bases, leaving 7 bases not matched to a gene. The CDR3 here is CASSYGGQAGNEKLFF. The CDR3 nucleotides read TGTGCCAGCAGTTACGGGGGACAGGCGGGAAATGAAAAACTGTTTTTT.

The chain has TRBV6-2 or TRBV6-3 and TRBJ1-1; D remains unclear. V was pared by 2 bases and J by 1 base, with 5 bases between. Looked up from germline, CDR1 is MNHEY and CDR2 is SVGEGT. CDR3 length: 13 amino acids. The CDR3 spells CASSYGGNTEAFF. CDR3 sequence (DNA): TGTGCCAGCAGTTACGGCGGGAACACTGAAGCTTTCTTT.

The CDR3 nucleotides are TGTGCCAGCACCTGGAGGAGGGCCTATGGCTACACCTTC. The encoded protein is CASTWRRAYGYTF. The rearrangement links TRBV5-6 to TRBJ1-2; no definite D call. Germline V gives CDR1 SGHDT, CDR2 YYEEEE. The CDR3 is 13 residues long. Deletions cut 6 bases from V and 4 bases from J, with 13 bases between. The full variable domain, completed using reference TRBV5-6 and TRBJ1-2, is DAGVTQSPTHLIKTRGQQVTLRCSPKSGHDTVSWYQQALGQGPQFIFQYYEEEERQRGNFPDRFSGHQFPNYSSELNVNALLLGDSALYLCASTWRRAYGYTFGSGTRLTVV.

The chain joins TRBV5-8 to TRBJ1-5; 8 bases align to TRBD1. Trimming cost V 5 bases and J 7 bases; bases outside gene matches: 11. The CDR3 contains 15 residues. Looked up from germline, CDR1 is SGHTS and CDR2 is YDEGEE. In nucleotides, the CDR3 is TGTGCCAGCAGATCGCGGACAGGGCGGTCGCAGCCCCAGCATTTT. Protein: CASRSRTGRSQPQHF. The whole variable domain, filled in from reference TRBV5-8 and TRBJ1-5, reads EAGVTQSPTHLIKTRGQQATLRCSPISGHTSVYWYQQALGLGLQFLLWYDEGEERNRGNFPPRFSGRQFPNYSSELNVNALELEDSALYLCASRSRTGRSQPQHFGDGTRLSIL.

The V and J genes are TRBV6-5 and TRBJ1-4; D call uncertain. Trimming took 3 bases from V and 5 from J, leaving 10 bases between them. Germline CDR1 is MNHEY and CDR2 is SVGAGI. There are 14 residues in the CDR3. The CDR3 protein is CASSYAGINEKLFF. DNA of the CDR3: TGTGCCAGCAGTTATGCCGGTATAAATGAAAAACTGTTTTTT.

This chain joins TRBV19 and TRBJ2-7; 12 bases align to TRBD2. This CDR3 spans 15 amino acids. Looked up from germline, CDR1 is LNHDA and CDR2 is SQIVND (reference sequence). V was clipped by 3 bases and J by 0 bases; unmatched bases: 0. The DNA of the CDR3 is TGTGCCAGTAGTATGACTAGCGGGAGCTCCTACGAGCAGTACTTC. Its translation: CASSMTSGSSYEQYF.

The rearrangement uses TRBV6-5 and TRBJ2-3; a weak D match, TRBD1 (6 bases). Trimming left V 6 bases short and J 1 base short, with 14 bases between. The CDR3 totals 15 residues. Per germline, CDR1 MNHEY and CDR2 SVGAGI. The CDR3 loop is CASRRTVQRTDTQYF. In nucleotides, the CDR3 is TGTGCCAGCAGGCGGACAGTCCAGCGCACAGATACGCAGTATTTT.

The chain combines TRBV2 with TRBJ2-7; D might be TRBD1 (6 bases). CDR1 and CDR2 (germline): SNHLY, FYNNEI. The CDR3 sequence is 16 residues long. V was pared by 7 bases and J by 0 bases, with 19 bases between. CDR3 region: CASTMDSPGISYEQYF. DNA for the CDR3: TGTGCCAGCACTATGGACAGTCCGGGGATCTCCTACGAGCAGTACTTC.

This chain links TRBV9 with TRBJ2-7, with TRBD1 matching over 8 bases. V shed 0 bases and J 0 bases; nucleotides not matched to a gene: 5. CDR3 size: 16 residues. The germline CDR1 and CDR2 sequences are SGDLS and YYNGEE. CDR3 nucleotides: TGTGCCAGCAGCGTAGATCAGGGGGCAGCCTCCTACGAGCAGTACTTC. The encoded protein is CASSVDQGAASYEQYF.

The CDR3 loop reads CASSDRCGREGWGSPLHF. The CDR3 region has the DNA TGTGCCAGCAGTGACCGGTGTGGCAGGGAAGGTTGGGGTTCACCCCTCCACTTT. The J gene is TRBJ1-6, the V gene TRBV6-4, with D tentatively TRBD1 (5 bases). V was shortened by 2 bases and J by 9 bases, with 23 bases between the two germline ends. In germline, CDR1 is MRHNA, CDR2 SNTAGT. The CDR3 has 18 amino acids.

V and J are TRBV11-2 and TRBJ2-2; perhaps TRBD2 as D (5 bases). The germline CDR1 and CDR2 sequences are SGHAT and FQNNGV. This CDR3 has 14 residues. The V and J ends lost 6 bases and 6 bases respectively, with 14 bases between them. The CDR3 here is CASRPGRRAGELFF. CDR3 nucleotides: TGTGCCAGCAGGCCGGGGAGAAGGGCCGGGGAGCTGTTTTTT. The complete variable domain, with remaining parts taken from reference TRBV11-2 and TRBJ2-2, reads EAGVAQSPRYKIIEKRQSVAFWCNPISGHATLYWYQQILGQGPKLLIQFQNNGVVDDSQLPKDRFSAERLKGVDSTLKIQPAKLEDSAVYLCASRPGRRAGELFFGEGSRLTVL.

The V call is TRBV6-6, the J call TRBJ1-5; 8 positions agree with TRBD1. CDR1 and CDR2 from the germline V gene are MNHNY and SVGAGI (reference sequence). The CDR3 contains 15 residues. Germline trimming cut 2 bases from V and 6 bases from J; bases unmatched to any gene: 6. CDR3 protein: CASSYRTGSGQPQHF. Here the CDR3 DNA reads TGTGCCAGCAGTTACCGGACAGGGTCTGGTCAGCCCCAGCATTTT.

This clone has a single count. The chain recombines TRBV6-5 with TRBJ2-1; D is possibly TRBD1 (5 bases). V was trimmed by 8 bases and J by 8 bases, leaving 19 bases between them. The CDR3 contains 14 residues. Germline CDR1 and CDR2: MNHEY and SVGAGI. For the CDR3, the DNA is TGTGCCAGCTCGACTCAGACCAGGGCCCATGAGCAGTTCTTC. It is translated as CASSTQTRAHEQFF.

The J gene is TRBJ2-3, the V gene TRBV7-3; no firm D call. The CDR3 is 13 amino acids. Per the germline V gene, CDR1 is SGHTA and CDR2 is FQGTGA. V lost 1 base and J 6 bases, leaving 8 bases between the germline ends. The CDR3, as DNA: TGTGCCAGCAGCTTAAGTAAAGCGGATACGCAGTATTTT. This gives the protein CASSLSKADTQYF.

The chain uses TRBV19 and TRBJ1-3; D ambiguous. Germline lookup yields CDR1 LNHDA and CDR2 SQIVND (reference sequence). The CDR3 sequence is 16 residues long. Trimming pared 3 bases from V and 0 bases from J, leaving 12 bases between. The CDR3 sequence is CASSIPGLASGNTIYF. As DNA, the CDR3 is TGTGCCAGTAGTATCCCTGGTCTGGCCTCTGGAAACACCATATATTTT.

V gene TRBV11-1 combines with J gene TRBJ2-1; TRBD2 aligns across 7 bases. The CDR3 length is 16 residues. The V and J ends lost 1 base and 0 bases, in that order; junction bases with no gene match: 3. The germline V gene has CDR1 SGHAT and CDR2 FQDESV (reference sequence). CDR3 bases: TGTGCCAGCAGCTTAGACAAGCGGGACTCCTACAATGAGCAGTTCTTC. It is translated as CASSLDKRDSYNEQFF.

The chain joins TRBV18 to TRBJ1-6, with no clear D. Trimming shortened V by 2 bases and J by 0 bases, and 5 bases separated the two germline ends. CDR1 KGHSH and CDR2 LQKENI come from the germline V gene. CDR3 size: 15 residues. CDR3 bases: TGTGCCAGCTCACCAGGTAGCTCCTATAATTCACCCCTCCACTTT. This sequence encodes CASSPGSSYNSPLHF.